Presented here are 18 T cell receptor beta chains from one specimen sequenced in a study of blood T cell repertoires in COVID-19. Profiled with immunoSEQ multiplex PCR; TCRdb holds only in-frame clones, not every one. The sample consists of more than 12,000 clones, roughly 90% of them appearing once. The sequenced sample consisted of peripheral blood. The receptors shown here come from a human donor in a cohort sampled during active COVID-19.

V and J are TRBV19 and TRBJ1-1; 11 positions agree with TRBD1. CDR3 length: 16 residues. CDR1 is LNHDA, CDR2 SQIVND, per germline (reference sequence). V dropped 11 bases and J dropped 1; count of bases not matched to a gene: 12. CDR3 in amino acids: CAAKGTGGWRNTEAFF. CDR3 DNA sequence: TGTGCCGCCAAGGGGACAGGGGGTTGGAGGAACACTGAAGCTTTCTTT.

This rearrangement joins TRBV5-6 to TRBJ2-7; no clear D gene. Trimming pared 2 bases from V and 6 bases from J, leaving 6 bases between. This CDR3 has 11 amino acids. Germline V CDR1 and CDR2: SGHDT, YYEEEE. The CDR3 DNA reads TGTGCCAGCAGCTTCGAGTCCGAGCAGTACTTC. Translated: CASSFESEQYF. Full variable domain (rest looked up from reference TRBV5-6 and TRBJ2-7): DAGVTQSPTHLIKTRGQQVTLRCSPKSGHDTVSWYQQALGQGPQFIFQYYEEEERQRGNFPDRFSGHQFPNYSSELNVNALLLGDSALYLCASSFESEQYFGPGTRLTVT.

The chain employs TRBV2 and TRBJ2-1, with 9 bases identical to TRBD2. The CDR3 loop spans 15 amino acids. Germline V gene lookup returns CDR1 SNHLY and CDR2 FYNNEI. The J segment lost 2 bases and the V segment lost 6 bases, leaving 5 bases of the junction unmatched. CDR3 sequence (DNA): TGTGCCAGCAGGGCGGGGGGGCCGGCCTACAATGAGCAGTTCTTC. Translated, it gives CASRAGGPAYNEQFF.

The CDR3 coding sequence is TGTGCCAGCGGGGACAGGGATTGGACTGAAGCTTTCTTT. This gives the protein CASGDRDWTEAFF. The rearrangement links TRBV12-3 or TRBV12-4 to TRBJ1-1; 9 bases are a match to TRBD1. V shed 8 bases, J shed 5 bases, and the junction held 6 bases outside the gene matches. The CDR3 runs to 13 residues.

J is TRBJ1-3 and V is TRBV5-6, with 8 positions matching TRBD1. Germline V gives CDR1 SGHDT, CDR2 YYEEEE. V was clipped by 2 bases and J by 0 bases; unmatched bases: 4. The CDR3 has 16 amino acids. For the CDR3, the DNA is TGTGCCAGCAGCTTACGACAGGGGAGCTCTGGAAACACCATATATTTT. Translated, it gives CASSLRQGSSGNTIYF.

This chain joins TRBV6-5 and TRBJ2-1; maybe TRBD1 (6 bases). With 5 bases removed from V and 9 bases from J, the gap between germline ends came to 14 bases. The CDR3 is 13 amino acids. From germline, CDR1 is MNHEY and CDR2 SVGAGI. The CDR3 protein is CASSTPRTAEQFF. The CDR3 nucleotides read TGTGCCAGCAGTACCCCTCGGACAGCTGAGCAGTTCTTC.

The rearrangement links TRBV7-9 to TRBJ2-1; 8 bases fit TRBD1. The germline gives CDR1 SEHNR, CDR2 FQNEAQ (reference sequence). This CDR3 comprises 15 residues. V trimming: 3 bases; J trimming: 6 bases; junction bases outside the gene matches: 7. CDR3 nucleotide sequence: TGTGCCAGCAGCTTTTCCCTCGGACAGGGCAATGAGCAGTTCTTC. It yields the protein CASSFSLGQGNEQFF.

This chain connects TRBV19 to TRBJ2-1, with TRBD1 identical over 7 bases. The CDR3 loop spans 15 amino acids. Trimming at V came to 6 bases and at J to 5 bases, leaving 10 bases not matched to a gene. Per germline, CDR1 LNHDA and CDR2 SQIVND (reference sequence). Here the CDR3 reads CASSRRDSYHNEQFF. The CDR3 bases are TGTGCCAGTAGCCGCCGGGACAGCTACCACAATGAGCAGTTCTTC.

This clone showed up just once. As DNA, the CDR3 is TGCAGCGTTCGGGACAATACGCAGTATTTT. It specifies CSVRDNTQYF. The V and J genes are TRBV29-1 and TRBJ2-3, with a tentative D call TRBD1 (6 bases). Per germline, CDR1 SQVTM and CDR2 ANQGSEA. The CDR3 length is 10 residues. Trimming removed 5 bases from V and 7 bases from J, with 7 bases in between.

This clone was detected only once. The chain employs TRBV9 and TRBJ2-2, with 10 bases matching TRBD2. V gave up 1 base and J gave up 6 bases; unmatched junction bases: 6. Germline-derived CDR1 and CDR2 are SGDLS and YYNGEE. The CDR3 totals 16 residues. CDR3 region: CASSVYSAGGPGELFF. CDR3 sequence (DNA): TGTGCCAGCAGCGTATATTCAGCGGGGGGGCCCGGGGAGCTGTTTTTT.

The chain carries TRBV4-1 and TRBJ2-1; D is unresolved. V was trimmed by 0 bases and J by 10 bases, leaving 13 bases between them. The CDR3 extends over 14 amino acids. CDR1 MGHRA and CDR2 YSYEKL come from the germline V gene. CDR3 nucleotides: TGCGCCAGCAGCCAAGATACCCGACTCGCGGAGCAGTTCTTC. Translated: CASSQDTRLAEQFF.

This chain connects TRBV5-1 to TRBJ1-1; D uncertain. The CDR3 contains 14 residues. V lost 4 bases to trimming and J lost 2 bases, with 12 bases between them. Germline assignment: CDR1 SGHRS and CDR2 YFSETQ. The chain's CDR3 is CASSPGGLNTEAFF. The CDR3 DNA sequence: TGCGCCAGCAGCCCGGGAGGGCTAAACACTGAAGCTTTCTTT.

The V and J genes are TRBV7-3 and TRBJ2-3, with D unresolved. From germline, CDR1 is SGHTA and CDR2 FQGTGA. The V end was cut by 2 bases, the J end by 4 bases, with 7 bases between. This CDR3 contains 13 residues. CDR3 in amino acids: CASSLSRPDTQYF. The CDR3 DNA follows: TGTGCCAGCAGCTTATCGCGGCCAGATACGCAGTATTTT.

The CDR3 protein is CASSEDPGRVQPQHF. As DNA, the CDR3 is TGTGCCAGCAGTGAAGATCCAGGGCGCGTTCAGCCCCAGCATTTT. The chain is built from TRBV6-1 and TRBJ1-5; possibly TRBD1 for D (5 bases). V was trimmed by 1 base and J by 6 bases, leaving 13 bases between them. In germline, CDR1 is MNHNS, CDR2 SASEGT. This CDR3 has 15 residues.

In its sample, this clone was seen once. The CDR3 sequence: CASSSLGETYNSPLHF. In DNA form, the CDR3 reads TGTGCCAGCAGCTCCCTCGGGGAGACCTATAATTCACCCCTCCACTTT. V is TRBV7-9 and J is TRBJ1-6; the D is unclear. The CDR3 sequence is 16 residues long. Germline V gene data show CDR1 as SEHNR and CDR2 as FQNEAQ (reference sequence). Deletions cut 4 bases from V and 2 bases from J, with 12 bases between.

This chain uses TRBV7-8 with TRBJ2-2; a weak D match, TRBD1 (7 bases). The CDR3 has 16 amino acids. Trimming removed 6 bases at V and 1 base at J, with 15 bases between. Germline V lookup: CDR1 SGHVS, CDR2 FQNEAQ. The CDR3 is CASRPRDRQNTGELFF. CDR3 DNA: TGTGCCAGCAGGCCGCGGGACAGACAGAACACCGGGGAGCTGTTTTTT.

The genes are TRBV19 and TRBJ1-5; D is perhaps TRBD1 (5 bases). Germline CDR1 is LNHDA and CDR2 is SQIVND (reference sequence). V lost 3 bases, J lost 7 bases, and 19 bases lay in between. The CDR3 sequence is 16 residues long. DNA for the CDR3: TGTGCCAGTAGTATTCGGTCGGACACGTCAAGACAGCCCCAGCATTTT. It translates to CASSIRSDTSRQPQHF.

DNA of the CDR3: TGTGCCAGCAGCCGCGAGCCAGGGTCGGTAGGCACTGAAGCTTTCTTT. It codes for CASSREPGSVGTEAFF. The chain employs TRBV7-9 and TRBJ1-1; D possibly corresponds to TRBD1 (5 bases). Germline assignment: CDR1 SEHNR and CDR2 FQNEAQ (reference sequence). The CDR3 contains 16 residues. Trimming left V 5 bases short and J 4 bases short, with 20 bases between.